This T cell receptor beta chain appears in the sequencing data of a study of TIL therapy for anti-PD-1-resistant metastatic lung cancer. About this clone itself: No antigen is known for it.

Documented time point: pre-treatment sample, taken before nivolumab and TIL therapy. Most excised metastases sampled were pleural nodules or supraclavicular lymph nodes. Tumor harvest preceded PD-1/PD-L1 blockade, followed by nivolumab treatment. V was shortened by 7 bases and J by 4 bases, with 4 bases between the two germline ends. Germline V gene data show CDR1 as MNHNS and CDR2 as SASEGT. The CDR3 covers 11 residues. The libraries were made with immunoSEQ v3. The protocol was immunoSEQ multiplex PCR, while the TCRdb copy is restricted to in-frame clones and leaves out a portion. Here the sample spans roughly 28,000 clones, less than 65% being singletons. Findings of the study overall: TIL cultures after expansion showed higher clonality and lower diversity than baseline tumor (median around 5.9% vs 31%). Treatment-naive, never-smoker and oncogene-addicted patients were overrepresented in this highly selected cohort.

The clonotype originates from a woman between 30 and 80 years old with non-small cell lung cancer. The gene calls are TRBV6-1 and TRBJ2-2; D remains ambiguous. Sequencing was performed on tumor tissue, taken at baseline. The DNA for the CDR3 is TGTGCCAGCAAGGTCACCGGGGAGCTGTTTTTT. This encodes CASKVTGELFF.